Below are 20 T cell receptor beta chains sequenced from a single sample in a study of blood T cells in healthy people across ages. Then a second PCR, running roughly 7 to 11 cycles, was carried out with a sample-barcoded 5' primer and a J-beta primer mix. Via MiXCR, TCRdb re-called the 5' RACE reads, giving one row per CDR3 protein. The table records hundreds of thousands of distinct CDR3 sequences, 45% to 50% of them present only once. Source material: blood. Every receptor here comes from an older woman in good health.

The J gene is TRBJ2-7, the V gene TRBV4-2; TRBD1 agrees at 12 bases. The J call may not be correct, given that the DNA end is closer to TRBJ2-5. From germline, CDR1 is LGHNA and CDR2 YNFKEQ. The CDR3 covers 16 residues. CDR3 sequence reads: CASSQTGTGGLETQYF. The CDR3 DNA follows: TGTGCCAGCAGCCAAACCGGGACAGGGGGCTTAGAGACCCAGTACTTC.

This clonotype was detected only a few times. In nucleotides, the CDR3 is TGTGCCAGCAGCATGCCGGGACAAGGCTACGAGCAGTACTTC. Protein: CASSMPGQGYEQYF. The rearrangement links TRBV9 to TRBJ2-7, with a possible D match to TRBD1 (6 bases). Trimming took off 4 bases at V and 3 bases at J, with 14 bases between the two ends. The CDR3 runs 14 residues. CDR1 is SGDLS, CDR2 YYNGEE, per germline.

V usage is TRBV4-2 and J usage is TRBJ1-1; 8 bases map to TRBD1. The germline V gene has CDR1 LGHNA and CDR2 YNFKEQ. The V segment lost 2 bases and the J segment 4 bases; nucleotides outside the gene matches: 3. The CDR3 loop spans 14 amino acids. CDR3 loop: CASSQQGALTEAFF. CDR3 in DNA: TGTGCCAGCAGCCAACAGGGGGCTCTCACTGAAGCTTTCTTT.

V gene TRBV11-2 combines with J gene TRBJ2-2; 8 nucleotides align to TRBD1. V trimming: 5 bases; J trimming: 2 bases; junction bases outside the gene matches: 4. The germline gives CDR1 SGHAT, CDR2 FQNNGV. There are 15 residues in the CDR3. DNA of the CDR3: TGTGCCAGCAGCCCGGACAGGGATAACACCGGGGAGCTGTTTTTT. Its translation is CASSPDRDNTGELFF. Based on the CDR3 plus reference TRBV11-2 and TRBJ2-2, the full variable domain is EAGVAQSPRYKIIEKRQSVAFWCNPISGHATLYWYQQILGQGPKLLIQFQNNGVVDDSQLPKDRFSAERLKGVDSTLKIQPAKLEDSAVYLCASSPDRDNTGELFFGEGSRLTVL.

The chain recombines TRBV7-2 with TRBJ2-3, with 7 positions matching TRBD2. Looked up from germline, CDR1 is SGHTA and CDR2 is FQGNSA. The junction had 9 bases not matched to a gene; V was cut back by 8 bases and J by 4 bases. This CDR3 is built from 14 residues. The CDR3 DNA reads as TGTGCCAGCGCTAGCGGAAATGTTGCAGATACGCAGTATTTT. Amino acid sequence: CASASGNVADTQYF.

This CDR3 is CASSRDRGGTEAFF. In nucleotides, the CDR3 is TGTGCCAGCAGTAGAGACAGGGGTGGGACTGAAGCTTTCTTT. The rearrangement joins TRBV28 to TRBJ1-1; TRBD1 matches at 8 bases. The CDR3 totals 14 residues. The junction had 7 bases not matched to a gene; V was cut back by 5 bases and J by 5 bases. The germline CDR1 and CDR2 sequences are MDHEN and SYDVKM.

This clonotype was detected a few times. The CDR3 sequence is CASSLKVTLAGDTQYF. CDR3 DNA: TGTGCCAGCAGCTTAAAAGTCACACTAGCTGGCGATACGCAGTATTTT. The rearrangement joins TRBV7-3 to TRBJ2-3, with D possibly being TRBD2 (6 bases). This CDR3 region has 16 residues. Trimming stripped 1 base from V and 6 bases from J, with 17 bases between. Germline assignment: CDR1 SGHTA and CDR2 FQGTGA.

This clonotype appeared a few times. The chain couples TRBV27 to TRBJ1-6; D is perhaps TRBD1 (5 bases). Germline CDR1 and CDR2: MNHEY and SMNVEV (reference sequence). CDR3 length equals 17 residues. V gave up 4 bases and J gave up 3 bases, with 16 bases separating them. The CDR3 loop reads CASSSRIDSFYNSPLHF. For the CDR3, the DNA is TGTGCCAGCAGTTCCCGGATCGACAGCTTCTATAATTCACCCCTCCACTTT.

The CDR3 here is CASSLESNSPLHF. CDR3 nucleotide sequence: TGTGCCAGCAGCTTGGAGAGCAATTCACCCCTCCACTTT. V usage is TRBV5-4 and J usage is TRBJ1-6; D not certain. The CDR3 is 13 amino acids. The germline V and J ends were trimmed by 0 bases and 7 bases, with 5 bases remaining between them. The germline CDR1 and CDR2 sequences are SGHNT and YYREEE (reference sequence).

This chain joins TRBV7-2 and TRBJ2-5; a possible D gene is TRBD1 (7 bases). V lost 1 base to trimming and J lost 6 bases, with 15 bases between them. Germline-derived CDR1 and CDR2 are SGHTA and FQGNSA. There are 15 residues in the CDR3. The CDR3 coding sequence is TGTGCCAGCAGCTTAGACCTGCAGGGGGGTCAGACCCAGTACTTC. Translated, it gives CASSLDLQGGQTQYF.

The chain joins TRBV20-1 to TRBJ1-1; tentative D call: TRBD1 (6 bases). This CDR3 has 14 residues. The germline CDR1 and CDR2 sequences are DFQATT and SNEGSKA (reference sequence). Trimming cost V 5 bases and J 0 bases, with 13 bases left between them. CDR3 region: CSAAGTTMNTEAFF. The CDR3 DNA reads as TGCAGTGCTGCCGGGACAACCATGAACACTGAAGCTTTCTTT.

The V gene is TRBV21-1, the J gene TRBJ2-3. TRBV21-1 is annotated as a pseudogene. This CDR3 spans 16 amino acids. The CDR3 coding sequence is TGTGCCAGCAGCAAAGTTGTGGGGTGGGTCACAGATACGCAGTATTTT. Amino acid sequence: CASSKVVGWVTDTQYF.

This clonotype has more than one count but fewer than ten. The CDR3 reads CAWSEGNYYEQYF. In nucleotides, the CDR3 is TGTGCCTGGAGTGAAGGAAACTACTACGAGCAGTACTTC. The chain has TRBV30 and TRBJ2-7, with D uncertain. V lost 1 base to trimming and J lost 3 bases, with 10 bases between them. The germline CDR1 and CDR2 sequences are GTSNPN and SVGIG (reference sequence). CDR3 length: 13 residues.

In DNA form, the CDR3 reads TGTGCCACCAGTGAGATAGGACAGGGGGCGGGAAATGAGCAGTTCTTC. Its protein is CATSEIGQGAGNEQFF. V usage is TRBV24-1 and J usage is TRBJ2-1; 11 nucleotides line up with TRBD1. CDR3 length: 16 amino acids. Germline lookup yields CDR1 KGHDR and CDR2 SFDVKD. After removal of 4 bases from V and 7 bases from J, the junction contained 8 bases not matched to a gene.

This clonotype was counted at least ten times. The chain couples TRBV18 to TRBJ2-3, with D hard to call. V lost 8 bases and J 0 bases, leaving 9 bases between the germline ends. This CDR3 region has 13 residues. Germline CDR1 reads KGHSH; CDR2 reads LQKENI. This CDR3 reads CASSPPSTDTQYF. The CDR3 region has the DNA TGTGCCAGCAGCCCCCCGAGCACAGATACGCAGTATTTT.

The chain combines TRBV7-9 with TRBJ1-2; 7 nucleotides align to TRBD1. The CDR3 covers 16 residues. From germline, CDR1 is SEHNR and CDR2 FQNEAQ (reference sequence). The trim removed 5 bases at V and 0 bases at J, leaving 9 bases unmatched. CDR3 DNA: TGTGCCAGCAGCCCGGGCGGGACAGCTGCTAACTATGGCTACACCTTC. This gives the protein CASSPGGTAANYGYTF.

This clonotype was counted once. With a much larger clone just one base away, this may be a read error. This rearrangement joins TRBV7-2 to TRBJ1-2; a possible D gene is TRBD1 (6 bases). The V end lost 1 base, the J end lost 3 bases, and 15 bases lay between the germline ends. The CDR3 has 16 residues. Germline loops: CDR1 SGHTA, CDR2 FQGNSA. The CDR3 protein is CASSLGGGAPYYGYTF. CDR3 nucleotide sequence: TGTGCCAGCAGCTTAGGGGGGGGCGCGCCCTACTATGGCTACACCTTC.

The J gene is TRBJ2-7, the V gene TRBV29-1; TRBD1 is a possible D gene (6 bases). Trimming took off 7 bases at V and 3 bases at J, with 10 bases between the two ends. CDR3 size: 11 residues. Germline V lookup: CDR1 SQVTM, CDR2 ANQGSEA. In DNA, the CDR3 is TGCAGCGACAGGGATCTCTACGAGCAGTACTTC. Encoded protein: CSDRDLYEQYF.

This chain connects TRBV20-1 to TRBJ1-2, with D perhaps matching TRBD1 (5 bases). V lost 1 base to trimming and J lost 8 bases, with 17 bases between them. CDR1 is DFQATT, CDR2 SNEGSKA, per germline (reference sequence). This CDR3 is built from 14 residues. The CDR3 DNA sequence: TGCAGTGCTAGAGTTGTAACGGCAGGGCGAGGCTACACCTTC. This translates into CSARVVTAGRGYTF.

V gene TRBV7-2 combines with J gene TRBJ2-4; the D is unclear. V was pared by 4 bases and J by 0 bases, with 4 bases between. CDR3 length: 13 amino acids. The germline V gene has CDR1 SGHTA and CDR2 FQGNSA. CDR3 sequence: CASSSLAKNIQYF. In DNA, the CDR3 is TGTGCCAGCAGCTCCTTAGCCAAAAACATTCAGTACTTC.